What follows is one T cell receptor (beta chain) and its context. As yet, its antigen is unknown. The data stem from a study of cytomegalovirus exposure and HLA in healthy donors. The validation cohort, a group of some 120 subjects, included the donors and was separate from the approximately 670-subject first cohort. Germline CDR1 LGHNA, CDR2 YSLEER. The CDR3 consists of 15 residues. V dropped 0 bases and J dropped 2 bases, with 10 bases sitting between them. TCRdb keeps only in-frame clones here, not all; method: immunoSEQ multiplex PCR. The top ten clones hold 8.4% of a sample with some 59,000 clones, more than 70% of them seen once. Study-wide findings and caveats: Both high specificity and high sensitivity reportedly marked the classifier's diagnosis of cytomegalovirus status. Most sequenced TCRs were rare (though some public TCRs occurred in many donors).

The chain links TRBV4-3 to TRBJ1-1; D remains ambiguous. This TCR was sampled from a woman between 18 and 29 years old in good health and CMV-seropositive. Sequencing was done on a sample of PBMCs. CDR3 DNA sequence: TGCGCCAGCAGCCAAGAACCAGGCACTAACACTGAAGCTTTCTTT. Amino acid sequence: CASSQEPGTNTEAFF.